These 6 T cell receptor beta chains came from one sample sequenced in a study of T cell clonality in common variable immunodeficiency. Measured with immunoSEQ multiplex PCR; TCRdb has only the in-frame clones, and not every one. The sample was found to contain around 40,000 clones, and every one recurs. The sequencing input was peripheral blood mononuclear cells. The source of these receptors is a person aged 18 to 70 in good health.

Notes on this clone: The read ends 3 residues early relative to the CDR3; the germline J gene fills the gap. The V call is TRBV7-8, the J call TRBJ1-2, with D unclear. The CDR3 extends over 15 amino acids. The V gene's germline CDR1 is SGHVS and CDR2 FQNEAQ. Incomplete CDR3 DNA: TGTGCCAGCAGCATATTAGCCTCCTCCTACAATGAC. It is translated as CASSILASSYND. The whole CDR3 protein reads CASSILASSYNDYTF.

This clone was seen many times. Read coverage stops 3 residues before the CDR3 terminus; the germline J gene supplies the remainder. The chain has TRBV20-1 and TRBJ2-2; D is unclear. Germline CDR1 DFQATT, CDR2 SNEGSKA (reference sequence). The CDR3 runs to 14 residues. Trimming pared 2 bases from V and 0 bases from J, leaving 7 bases between. CDR3 sequence: CSARTYANTGELFF. The covered CDR3 bases are TGCAGTGCTAGAACTTACGCGAACACCGGGGAG.

This clone has ten or more counts. The read terminates 3 residues before the CDR3 end, so the remaining end is supplied by the germline J gene. J is TRBJ2-7 and V is TRBV20-1; 8 bases fit TRBD2. The V gene end was trimmed by 6 bases and the J gene end by 0 bases; junction bases not matched to a gene: 7. There are 14 residues in the CDR3. Germline V lookup: CDR1 DFQATT, CDR2 SNEGSKA (reference sequence). The part of the CDR3 DNA that was read is TGCAGTGCATCCCCGGGGGGGAGCTCCTACGAG. Residues: CSASPGGSSYE. The full CDR3 protein is CSASPGGSSYEQYF.

This clone was counted at least ten times. The read terminates 3 residues before the CDR3 end, so the remaining end is supplied by the germline J gene. This chain links TRBV30 with TRBJ1-3, with TRBD1 matching over 9 bases. The V gene's germline CDR1 is GTSNPN and CDR2 SVGIG (reference sequence). The CDR3 covers 15 residues. V shed 3 bases, J shed 4 bases, and the junction held 7 bases outside the gene matches. The sequenced CDR3 bases are TGTGCCTGGAGAAGGACAGGGGCTAGGGGAAACACC. It translates to CAWRRTGARGNT. The CDR3 as a whole reads CAWRRTGARGNTIYF.

This clone appeared many times. The CDR3 end falls 3 residues outside the read, so it is completed with the germline J gene. V gene TRBV7-3 combines with J gene TRBJ2-5, with a tentative D call TRBD1 (6 bases). Germline CDR1 is SGHTA and CDR2 is FQGTGA. V was pared by 0 bases and J by 3 bases, with 11 bases between. The CDR3 consists of 15 residues. The CDR3 is CASSLTVDSEETQYF. The covered CDR3 bases are TGTGCCAGCAGCTTAACAGTGGACAGCGAAGAGACC. Full variable domain (remainder filled in from reference TRBV7-3 and TRBJ2-5): GAGVSQTPSNKVTEKGKYVELRCDPISGHTALYWYRQSLGQGPEFLIYFQGTGAADDSGLPNDRFFAVRPEGSVSTLKIQRTERGDSAVYLCASSLTVDSEETQYFGPGTRLLVL.

In its sample, this clone is medium-sized. The CDR3 loop is CSGARRETDTQYF. CDR3 DNA, as far as it was read: TGCAGTGGGGCCCGGCGGGAGACAGATACG. This rearrangement joins TRBV20-1 to TRBJ2-3, with 7 bases identical to TRBD2. The read ends 3 residues shy of where the CDR3 ends; the end is completed using the germline J gene. Trimming took 7 bases from V and 3 from J; bases not matched to a gene: 7. The CDR3 has 13 residues. The germline CDR1 and CDR2 sequences are DFQATT and SNEGSKA (reference sequence).